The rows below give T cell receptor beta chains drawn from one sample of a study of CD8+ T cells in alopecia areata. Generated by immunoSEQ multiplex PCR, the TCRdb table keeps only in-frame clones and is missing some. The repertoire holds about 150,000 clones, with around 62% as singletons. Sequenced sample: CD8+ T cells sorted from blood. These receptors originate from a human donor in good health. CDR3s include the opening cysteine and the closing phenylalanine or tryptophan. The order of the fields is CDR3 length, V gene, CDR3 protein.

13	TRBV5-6	CASSLISGRELFF
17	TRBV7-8	CASSLGTSGVFQETQYF
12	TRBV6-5	CASSTGSTEAFF
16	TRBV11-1	CASSGSGDEPTDTQYF
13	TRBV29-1	CSVSTDSYNEQFF
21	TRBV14	CASSHNDAEREFPPRNYEQYF
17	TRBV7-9	CASSRHKAGGPSNEQFF
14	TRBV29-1	CSVEASGTTYEQYF
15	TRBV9	CASSDSGWNTGELFF
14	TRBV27	CASSYLRGGQPQHF
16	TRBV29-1	CSVDPPLQGSGREQFF
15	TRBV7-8	CASTSLTGSSTEAFF
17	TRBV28	CASSPWTSGTNTGELFF
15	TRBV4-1	CASSQAGVRGETQYF
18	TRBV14	CASSQGLGLAGAYNEQFF
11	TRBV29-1	CSVHLNTEAFF
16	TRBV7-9	CASSAPGTGSLETQYF
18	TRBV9	CASSRGLAGVFGKNIQYF
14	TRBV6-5	CASSGGRRQETQYF
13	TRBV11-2	CASSLDSQETQYF